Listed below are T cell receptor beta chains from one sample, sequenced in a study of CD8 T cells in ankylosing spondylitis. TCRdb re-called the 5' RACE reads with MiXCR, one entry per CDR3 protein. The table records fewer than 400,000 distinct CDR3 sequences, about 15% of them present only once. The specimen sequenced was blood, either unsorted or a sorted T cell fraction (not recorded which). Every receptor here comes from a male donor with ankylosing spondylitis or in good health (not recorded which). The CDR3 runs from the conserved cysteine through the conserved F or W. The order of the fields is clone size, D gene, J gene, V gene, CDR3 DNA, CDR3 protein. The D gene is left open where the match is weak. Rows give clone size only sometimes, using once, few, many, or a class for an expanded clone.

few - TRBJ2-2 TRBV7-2 TGTGCCAGCAGCCCTTGGCGGGGGAACACCGGGGAGCTGTTTTTT CASSPWRGNTGELFF
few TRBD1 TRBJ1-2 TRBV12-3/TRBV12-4 TGTGCCAGCAGGTATACCACAGGGGACTATGGCTACACCTTC CASRYTTGDYGYTF
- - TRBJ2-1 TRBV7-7 TGTGCCAGCAGCTTAGACAGGGTGGGTGAGCAGTTCTTC CASSLDRVGEQFF
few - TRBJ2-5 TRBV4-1 TGCGCCAGCAGCAAAGCCCTCCAAGAGACCCAGTACTTC CASSKALQETQYF
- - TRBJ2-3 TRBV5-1 TGCGCCAGCAGCTTTGGAAGCGGTCCTAGCACAGATACGCAGTATTTT CASSFGSGPSTDTQYF
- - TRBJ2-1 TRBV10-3 TGTGCCATCAGTGAGTCTGCCACCCTTGAGGGCAATGAGCAGTTCTTC CAISESATLEGNEQFF
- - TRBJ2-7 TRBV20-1 TGCAGTGCTAGAGATGAGGGAGGTACCCACGAGCAGTACTTC CSARDEGGTHEQYF
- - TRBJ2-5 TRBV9 TGTGCCAGCAGCGTAGATCCTAGAGTCGGGGAGACCCAGTACTTC CASSVDPRVGETQYF
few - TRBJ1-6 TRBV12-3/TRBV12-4 TGTGCCAGCAGCGGACAGACCTATTCACCCCTCCACTTT CASSGQTYSPLHF
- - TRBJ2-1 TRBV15 TGTGCCACCAGCAGAGAGCTATTCAATGAGCAGTTCTTC CATSRELFNEQFF
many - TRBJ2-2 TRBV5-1 TGCGCCAGCACGAACACCGGGGAGCTGTTTTTT CASTNTGELFF
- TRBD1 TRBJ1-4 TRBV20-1 TGCAGTGCCCTGGACAGGGGATCGGAAAAACTGTTTTTT CSALDRGSEKLFF
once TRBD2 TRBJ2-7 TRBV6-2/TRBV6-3 TGTGCCAGCAGACCCGGACTAGCGAGGGCCTACGAGCAGTACTTC CASRPGLARAYEQYF
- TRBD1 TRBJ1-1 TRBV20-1 TGCAGTGCTACCCAATGGCGGACAGGCCACGGTTCTGAAGCTTTCTTT CSATQWRTGHGSEAFF
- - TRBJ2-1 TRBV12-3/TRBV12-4 TGTGCCAGCAGCCGGGAAGGGATATACAATGAGCAGTTCTTC CASSREGIYNEQFF
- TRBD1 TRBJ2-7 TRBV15 TGTGCCACCAGCAGCAGGGGGCCTATCGAGCAGTACTTC CATSSRGPIEQYF
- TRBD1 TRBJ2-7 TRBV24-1 TGTGCCACCAGTGAGCTGGACAGGTCCCACGAGCAGTACTTC CATSELDRSHEQYF
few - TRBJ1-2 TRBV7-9 TGTGCCAGCAGCTCACGGGGGGCAGGACCCTATGGCTACACCTTC CASSSRGAGPYGYTF
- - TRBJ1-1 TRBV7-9 TGTGCCAGCAGCTTAGTTAAGGCACGTCAGAACACTGAAGCTTTCTTT CASSLVKARQNTEAFF